This record concerns one T cell receptor (beta chain) sequence. TCRdb processed the 5' RACE reads anew with MiXCR; each CDR3 protein has one entry. The sample carries 450,000 to 600,000 distinct CDR3 sequences, roughly 13% recorded once. The data were obtained in a study of T cells after yellow fever vaccination. This TCR derives from a man aged 25 to 40 who received the YFV17D yellow fever vaccine. Here the sequenced sample was PBMCs, taken on the day of the yellow fever booster vaccination.

The CDR3 here is CASSQGPRLTGSTDTQYF. As DNA, the CDR3 is TGCGCCAGCAGCCAAGGGCCACGGCTGACAGGGAGCACAGATACGCAGTATTTT. The rearrangement uses TRBV4-3 and TRBJ2-3; 7 bases align to TRBD1. Germline V gives CDR1 LGHNA, CDR2 YSLEER. V trimming: 1 base; J trimming: 0 bases; junction bases outside the gene matches: 10. The CDR3 sequence is 18 residues long.